One and the same sample provided the 12 T cell receptor beta chains below, sequenced in a study of cytomegalovirus exposure and HLA in healthy donors. A multiplex PCR was run with 60 Vbeta primers and 13 Jbeta primers. Repertoires were generated with immunoSEQ multiplex PCR, while TCRdb's copy carries only in-frame clones and drops some. The sample has about 150,000 clones; less than 85% are singletons. The sequenced sample was PBMCs. The source is a man between 18 and 29 years old in good health and CMV-seronegative.

This clone appeared a single time. This chain joins TRBV5-1 and TRBJ1-1; D might be TRBD1 (6 bases). This CDR3 is 14 amino acids long. The germline V gene encodes CDR1 SGHRS and CDR2 YFSETQ. Trimming left V 0 bases short and J 5 bases short, with 11 bases between. The CDR3 spells CASSLGGPGTEAFF. The DNA of the CDR3 is TGCGCCAGCAGCTTGGGGGGGCCGGGGACTGAAGCTTTCTTT.

The V and J genes are TRBV4-1 and TRBJ2-4; 10 bases fit TRBD1. The CDR3 spans 16 residues. With 5 bases clipped from V and 1 base from J, the junction kept 5 bases outside the gene matches. Germline V lookup: CDR1 MGHRA, CDR2 YSYEKL. The CDR3 DNA is TGCGCCAGCAGCTCCCCGGGACAGGGGGCCAAAAACATTCAGTACTTC. Protein sequence: CASSSPGQGAKNIQYF.

This chain connects TRBV5-4 to TRBJ1-2, with a possible D match to TRBD1 (6 bases). CDR1 and CDR2 from the germline V gene are SGHNT and YYREEE (reference sequence). The CDR3 is 15 amino acids. V was clipped by 0 bases and J by 4 bases, with 13 bases between them. This chain's CDR3 is CASSLASSRGYGYTF. The CDR3 DNA reads as TGTGCCAGCAGCTTGGCCTCTTCCAGGGGCTATGGCTACACCTTC.

This rearrangement joins TRBV27 to TRBJ2-6; D remains ambiguous. Germline assignment: CDR1 MNHEY and CDR2 SMNVEV (reference sequence). This CDR3 is 13 amino acids long. V dropped 5 bases and J dropped 4 bases, with 6 bases sitting between them. The CDR3 DNA follows: TGTGCCAGCAGTCCTTCGGGGGCCAACGTCCTGACTTTC. It is translated as CASSPSGANVLTF. Together with reference TRBV27 and TRBJ2-6, the CDR3 gives the full variable domain: EAQVTQNPRYLITVTGKKLTVTCSQNMNHEYMSWYRQDPGLGLRQIYYSMNVEVTDKGDVPEGYKVSRKEKRNFPLILESPSPNQTSLYFCASSPSGANVLTFGAGSRLTVL.

J is TRBJ2-1 and V is TRBV4-3; D is perhaps TRBD1 (6 bases). Trimming left V 3 bases short and J 9 bases short, with 18 bases between. Germline assignment: CDR1 LGHNA and CDR2 YSLEER. CDR3 length: 15 amino acids. The CDR3 sequence: CASSQGNARGGEQFF. The CDR3 coding sequence is TGCGCCAGCAGCCAGGGAAATGCCAGGGGTGGTGAGCAGTTCTTC.

V gene TRBV19 combines with J gene TRBJ2-7; 7 bases are shared with TRBD1. This CDR3 comprises 13 residues. Looked up from germline, CDR1 is LNHDA and CDR2 is SQIVND (reference sequence). The V and J ends lost 4 bases and 3 bases, in that order; junction bases with no gene match: 3. CDR3 amino acids: CASSKGQFYEQYF. CDR3 nucleotides: TGTGCCAGTAGTAAGGGACAGTTCTACGAGCAGTACTTC.

The chain carries TRBV5-1 and TRBJ1-2; 11 nucleotides match TRBD1. The CDR3 runs to 17 residues. V lost 3 bases and J lost 3; bases outside the gene matches: 10. Per germline, CDR1 SGHRS and CDR2 YFSETQ. The CDR3 DNA reads TGCGCCAGCAGCTCGGACAGGGGGCAATTTAGCGACTATGGCTACACCTTC. The encoded protein is CASSSDRGQFSDYGYTF.

Written as DNA, the CDR3 is TGTGCCAGCAGCGTAGGAATTGGGGGACATGCAACTAATGAAAAACTGTTTTTT. Translating it yields CASSVGIGGHATNEKLFF. The V call is TRBV9, the J call TRBJ1-4, with D possibly matching TRBD1 (6 bases). The CDR3 loop spans 18 amino acids. Germline CDR1 reads SGDLS; CDR2 reads YYNGEE. The V end was cut by 0 bases, the J end by 0 bases, with 15 bases between.

The rearrangement links TRBV29-1 to TRBJ2-5, with 14 bases identical to TRBD2. With 7 bases clipped from V and 4 bases from J, the junction kept 8 bases outside the gene matches. The germline V gene has CDR1 SQVTM and CDR2 ANQGSEA. The CDR3 is 15 amino acids. CDR3 in DNA: TGCAGCGCCCGGACTAGCGGGAGGTCTAGAGAGACCCAGTACTTC. Translation: CSARTSGRSRETQYF. Combining the CDR3 with reference TRBV29-1 and TRBJ2-5 gives the whole variable domain SAVISQKPSRDICQRGTSLTIQCQVDSQVTMMFWYRQQPGQSLTLIATANQGSEATYESGFVIDKFPISRPNLTFSTLTVSNMSPEDSSIYLCSARTSGRSRETQYFGPGTRLLVL.

The chain uses TRBV9 and TRBJ2-3, with D maybe TRBD1 (5 bases). This CDR3 has 14 amino acids. Germline V gene lookup returns CDR1 SGDLS and CDR2 YYNGEE. With 0 bases removed from V and 5 bases from J, the gap between germline ends came to 10 bases. The CDR3: CASSVGVREDTQYF. CDR3 bases: TGTGCCAGCAGCGTAGGGGTCAGGGAAGATACGCAGTATTTT. Full variable domain (rest looked up from reference TRBV9 and TRBJ2-3): DSGVTQTPKHLITATGQRVTLRCSPRSGDLSVYWYQQSLDQGLQFLIQYYNGEERAKGNILERFSAQQFPDLHSELNLSSLELGDSALYFCASSVGVREDTQYFGPGTRLTVL.

J is TRBJ1-3 and V is TRBV5-1; maybe TRBD1 (5 bases). V was shortened by 0 bases and J by 5 bases, with 9 bases between the two germline ends. CDR3 length: 14 amino acids. Germline values: CDR1 SGHRS, CDR2 YFSETQ. CDR3 in amino acids: CASSLDRLRNTIYF. Written as DNA, the CDR3 is TGCGCCAGCAGCTTGGACAGGCTCAGAAACACCATATATTTT.

The chain couples TRBV2 to TRBJ2-3, with 7 bases that match TRBD2. In germline, CDR1 is SNHLY, CDR2 FYNNEI. This CDR3 comprises 13 residues. Trimming at V came to 5 bases and at J to 4 bases, leaving 3 bases not matched to a gene. The CDR3 nucleotides are TGTGCCAGCAGTCCAAGCGGGGCAGATACGCAGTATTTT. Protein product: CASSPSGADTQYF. Full variable domain (remainder filled in from reference TRBV2 and TRBJ2-3): EPEVTQTPSHQVTQMGQEVILRCVPISNHLYFYWYRQILGQKVEFLVSFYNNEISEKSEIFDDQFSVERPDGSNFTLKIRSTKLEDSAMYFCASSPSGADTQYFGPGTRLTVL.